The clone carrying this TCR beta chain was found a few times. Its antigen is unknown. CD45RO/CCR7/CD25/CD127/CD95/CD27 sorting isolated CD4+ naive, central memory, regulatory and stem cell-like memory cells. The sequenced template was cDNA made from the entire isolated RNA. TCRdb's table, derived via immunoSEQ multiplex PCR, lists solely in-frame clones and lacks some. The sample has roughly 700,000 clones, around 15% seen once. The entry originates in a study of beta chain features in type 1 diabetes. Study observations and caveats: Among patients with Type 1 diabetes, TCRB CDR3s were moderately but significantly shorter in every one of the four CD4+ subsets. The question of HLA type influencing TCRB rearrangement was one that remained unresolved here. The study found fewer insertions and more deletions at VDJ junctions in type 1 diabetes patients.

Source material: naive CD4+ T cells from blood. The clonotype was recovered from a man between 18 and 35 years old with type 1 diabetes.

CDR3 region: CAITDHYGSGYTF. The CDR3, as DNA: TGTGCCATTACTGACCACTACGGGAGCGGCTACACCTTC. The rearrangement uses TRBV10-3 and TRBJ1-2; D uncertain. Looked up from germline, CDR1 is ENHRY and CDR2 is SYGVKD. This CDR3 comprises 13 residues. V lost 9 bases to trimming and J lost 8 bases, with 19 bases between them.